The 19 T cell receptor beta chains below all came from one sample that was sequenced in a study of T-cell memory formation after mild COVID-19. TCRdb reprocessed the 5' RACE reads with MiXCR, giving one entry per CDR3 protein. The sample lists under 300,000 distinct CDR3 sequences, roughly 16% occurring once. Sequenced input: PBMCs or a T cell subset sorted from them (not recorded which). The receptor source for this set is a man between 18 and 29 years old who had mild COVID-19 (a few samples of this study predate the infection). Cell type and time point are not known.

This clonotype was observed many times. The rearrangement links TRBV20-1 to TRBJ1-5; the match to TRBD1 covers 8 bases. Germline CDR1 is DFQATT and CDR2 is SNEGSKA (reference sequence). The CDR3 is 15 amino acids. The V and J ends lost 5 bases and 1 base, in that order; junction bases with no gene match: 7. The DNA of the CDR3 is TGCAGTGCTGCTGGACAGGGTAGGAGCAATCAGCCCCAGCATTTT. Amino acids: CSAAGQGRSNQPQHF.

This clonotype showed up many times. V is TRBV7-6 and J is TRBJ2-3; D possibly corresponds to TRBD2 (5 bases). There are 14 residues in the CDR3. V gave up 1 base and J gave up 3 bases, with 8 bases separating them. Per the germline V gene, CDR1 is SGHVS and CDR2 is FNYEAQ. CDR3 in amino acids: CASSLEAATDTQYF. CDR3 DNA: TGTGCCAGCAGCTTAGAAGCGGCGACAGATACGCAGTATTTT.

CDR3 loop: CASSLARSSQGENSPLHF. In nucleotides, the CDR3 is TGCGCCAGCAGCTTGGCCAGGTCATCGCAGGGGGAAAATTCACCCCTCCACTTT. The genes are TRBV5-1 and TRBJ1-6; 7 nucleotides align to TRBD1. Germline CDR1 reads SGHRS; CDR2 reads YFSETQ. The CDR3 extends over 18 amino acids. V lost 0 bases, J lost 7 bases, and 13 bases stayed unmatched. Filled out from reference TRBV5-1 and TRBJ1-6, the complete variable domain reads KAGVTQTPRYLIKTRGQQVTLSCSPISGHRSVSWYQQTPGQGLQFLFEYFSETQRNKGNFPGRFSGRQFSNSRSEMNVSTLELGDSALYLCASSLARSSQGENSPLHFGNGTRLTVT.

The CDR3 DNA reads as TGTGCCAGCAGTTTCACAGGATACGAGCAGTACTTC. Protein product: CASSFTGYEQYF. The chain employs TRBV12-3 or TRBV12-4 and TRBJ2-7; tentatively, D is TRBD1 (5 bases). CDR3 length: 12 amino acids. The V end lost 3 bases, the J end lost 4 bases, and 7 bases lay between the germline ends.

The table lists this clonotype with a few counts. J is TRBJ2-7 and V is TRBV5-1, with D unresolved. V dropped 2 bases and J dropped 3 bases, with 9 bases sitting between them. In germline, CDR1 is SGHRS, CDR2 YFSETQ. The CDR3 length is 13 residues. CDR3 sequence (DNA): TGCGCCAGCAGCTTATACAGAAACTACGAGCAGTACTTC. This codes for CASSLYRNYEQYF.

The V call is TRBV4-1, the J call TRBJ2-2, with 7 bases lining up with TRBD2. Trimming cost V 0 bases and J 5 bases; bases outside gene matches: 12. Germline CDR1 reads MGHRA; CDR2 reads YSYEKL. There are 18 residues in the CDR3. CDR3 region: CASSQEGRSGGRTGELFF. The CDR3 DNA sequence: TGCGCCAGCAGCCAAGAGGGTCGATCGGGGGGTCGGACCGGGGAGCTGTTTTTT.

The rearrangement uses TRBV7-2 and TRBJ2-3; D remains ambiguous. Per germline, CDR1 SGHTA and CDR2 FQGNSA. This CDR3 is 13 amino acids long. Trimming pared 5 bases from V and 0 bases from J, leaving 6 bases between. CDR3 coding DNA: TGTGCCAGCAGCATGACTAGCACAGATACGCAGTATTTT. As protein: CASSMTSTDTQYF.

This chain links TRBV7-2 with TRBJ1-4; D gene uncertain. V dropped 2 bases and J dropped 4 bases, with 8 bases sitting between them. The CDR3 is 14 amino acids. The germline V gene encodes CDR1 SGHTA and CDR2 FQGNSA. CDR3 region: CASSLLWDNEKLFF. The CDR3 DNA reads as TGTGCCAGCAGCTTATTGTGGGATAATGAAAAACTGTTTTTT.

V usage is TRBV5-1 and J usage is TRBJ2-6, with unresolved D. The ends were cut back, 4 bases at V and 0 bases at J, with 8 bases in the middle. The CDR3 is 15 residues long. CDR1 and CDR2 (germline): SGHRS, YFSETQ. DNA for the CDR3: TGCGCCAGCAGCGGAACAGCCTCTGGGGCCAACGTCCTGACTTTC. Its protein product is CASSGTASGANVLTF.

A few counts support this clonotype. This chain joins TRBV10-3 and TRBJ2-6; no firm D call. CDR1 is ENHRY and CDR2 is SYGVKD in the germline V gene. The CDR3 loop spans 15 amino acids. V shed 7 bases and J shed 0 bases, with 10 bases lying between them. Here the CDR3 reads CAIMENNSGANVLTF. CDR3 DNA: TGTGCCATCATGGAAAACAACTCTGGGGCCAACGTCCTGACTTTC.

CDR3 bases: TGTGCCAGCAGTCCAACAGGAGGTGGAAACACCATATATTTT. This gives the protein CASSPTGGGNTIYF. The rearrangement links TRBV12-3 or TRBV12-4 to TRBJ1-3; TRBD1 might be the D (5 bases). CDR3 size: 14 residues. The V and J ends lost 5 bases and 3 bases respectively, with 11 bases between them.

The genes are TRBV7-8 and TRBJ2-5, with D possibly being TRBD1 or TRBD2 (5 bases each). The germline gives CDR1 SGHVS, CDR2 FQNEAQ. This CDR3 comprises 13 residues. The V gene lost 3 bases and the J gene lost 4 bases, with 9 bases spanning the gap. As DNA, the CDR3 is TGTGCCAGCAGCTTGGGGGTGTCAGAGACCCAGTACTTC. This gives the protein CASSLGVSETQYF.

The J gene is TRBJ2-2, the V gene TRBV7-8, with D unresolved. The CDR3 has 16 amino acids. From germline, CDR1 is SGHVS and CDR2 FQNEAQ. The germline V and J ends were trimmed by 5 bases and 3 bases, with 16 bases remaining between them. CDR3 protein: CASSHSPKVDTGELFF. CDR3 coding DNA: TGTGCCAGCAGCCACTCTCCGAAGGTGGACACCGGGGAGCTGTTTTTT.

This clonotype was found a few times. The genes are TRBV6-5 and TRBJ2-1, with 7 bases that match TRBD1. Germline-derived CDR1 and CDR2 are MNHEY and SVGAGI. The CDR3 spans 16 residues. J gave up 1 base and V 5 bases, and 8 bases lay outside the gene matches. CDR3 sequence reads: CASSLTGQVSYNEQFF. CDR3 DNA sequence: TGTGCCAGCAGTCTGACAGGGCAAGTATCCTACAATGAGCAGTTCTTC.

This clonotype turned up a few times. The chain links TRBV5-1 to TRBJ2-1; the D gene is possibly TRBD2 (7 bases). Between the trimmed V and J ends, which lost 7 bases and 9 bases, there was a span of 20 bases. The germline gives CDR1 SGHRS, CDR2 YFSETQ. This CDR3 is built from 14 residues. The CDR3 protein is CASFGGGGRSEQFF. The CDR3 coding sequence is TGCGCCAGCTTCGGAGGGGGGGGCCGTAGTGAGCAGTTCTTC. The full variable domain, rest sourced from reference TRBV5-1 and TRBJ2-1, is KAGVTQTPRYLIKTRGQQVTLSCSPISGHRSVSWYQQTPGQGLQFLFEYFSETQRNKGNFPGRFSGRQFSNSRSEMNVSTLELGDSALYLCASFGGGGRSEQFFGPGTRLTVL.

V gene TRBV24-1 combines with J gene TRBJ2-1; D gene uncertain. Per the germline V gene, CDR1 is KGHDR and CDR2 is SFDVKD. Trimming removed 5 bases at V and 9 bases at J, with 16 bases between. The CDR3 totals 14 residues. CDR3 nucleotides: TGTGCCACCAGTGGAGTCGGCCGGGTCGGTGAGCAGTTCTTC. This sequence encodes CATSGVGRVGEQFF.

The V call is TRBV20-1, the J call TRBJ1-1; D gene unclear. CDR3 length: 14 amino acids. CDR1 DFQATT and CDR2 SNEGSKA come from the germline V gene (reference sequence). V was trimmed by 0 bases and J by 2 bases, leaving 10 bases between them. This CDR3 reads CSARDSRGNTEAFF. The CDR3 nucleotides are TGCAGTGCTAGAGATTCACGGGGAAACACTGAAGCTTTCTTT.

The CDR3 protein is CASDNPGKTYEQYF. Here the CDR3 DNA reads TGTGCCAGCGACAATCCCGGGAAGACCTACGAGCAGTACTTC. This sequence joins TRBV6-6 and TRBJ2-7, with D tentatively TRBD2 (5 bases). The germline V gene has CDR1 MNHNY and CDR2 SVGAGI (reference sequence). V dropped 8 bases and J dropped 2 bases, with 16 bases sitting between them. This CDR3 contains 14 residues.

This clonotype was found many times. The chain couples TRBV4-2 to TRBJ2-3; the D is unclear. The CDR3 covers 10 residues. The germline V gene encodes CDR1 LGHNA and CDR2 YNFKEQ. V was cut by 0 bases and J by 11 bases, with 3 bases left in between. The CDR3 protein is CASSQEVQYF. In nucleotides, the CDR3 is TGTGCCAGCAGCCAAGAAGTGCAGTATTTT.